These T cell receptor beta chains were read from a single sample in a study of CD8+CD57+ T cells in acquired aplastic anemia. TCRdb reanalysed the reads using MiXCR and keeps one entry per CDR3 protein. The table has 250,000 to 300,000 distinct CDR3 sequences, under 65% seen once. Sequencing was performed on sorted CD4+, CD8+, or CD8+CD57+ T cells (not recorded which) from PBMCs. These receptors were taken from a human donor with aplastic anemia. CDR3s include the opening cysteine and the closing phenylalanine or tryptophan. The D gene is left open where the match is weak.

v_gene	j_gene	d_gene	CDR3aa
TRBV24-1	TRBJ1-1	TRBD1	CATSDDRGGTEAFF
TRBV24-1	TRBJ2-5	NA	CATSTHDSDQETQYF
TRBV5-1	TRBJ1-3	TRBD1	CAIGTGGLFVTGNTIYF
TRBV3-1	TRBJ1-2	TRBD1	CASSQEPIPGTGKLGYTF
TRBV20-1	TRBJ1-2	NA	CSARVPGGGGYTF
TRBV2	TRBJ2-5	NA	CASTSVARETQYF
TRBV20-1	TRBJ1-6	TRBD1	CSATTGADNSPLHF
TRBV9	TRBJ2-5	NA	CASSVAEGGRETQYF
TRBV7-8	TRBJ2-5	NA	CASSLGVAGETQYF
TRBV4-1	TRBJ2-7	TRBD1	CASSRGPGGTSSYEQYF